The 10 T cell receptor beta chains below were found in one sample sequenced in a study of brain T cells in children with intractable seizures. Noted time point: blood from clinic visit 5 months post-surgery; TSC patient then seizure free. Data came from immunoSEQ multiplex PCR; TCRdb stores just in-frame clones and leaves some out. The sample includes approximately 330,000 clones, 93% of them seen just once. Source: peripheral blood, taken about 5 months after surgery. The origin of the receptors is a boy under two years old with tuberous sclerosis and intractable seizures.

This rearrangement joins TRBV28 to TRBJ2-7; D gene ambiguous. Trimming removed 6 bases at V and 0 bases at J, with 15 bases between. The CDR3 spans 15 residues. Germline V gives CDR1 MDHEN, CDR2 SYDVKM. The CDR3 DNA reads as TGTGCCAGCAGGGGTTTTAGCCTGCTCTCCTACGAGCAGTACTTC. It translates to CASRGFSLLSYEQYF.

The genes are TRBV14 and TRBJ2-2, with D hard to call. CDR1 and CDR2 from the germline V gene are SGHDN and FVKESK. V lost 4 bases and J 0 bases, leaving 12 bases between the germline ends. The CDR3 runs 16 residues. Here the CDR3 reads CASSRLTVANTGELFF. DNA for the CDR3: TGTGCCAGCAGCCGCTTGACGGTCGCGAACACCGGGGAGCTGTTTTTT.

The CDR3 loop is CASSQLPGTGETEAFF. As DNA, the CDR3 is TGTGCCAGCAGCCAGCTCCCTGGGACAGGGGAGACTGAAGCTTTCTTT. The chain has TRBV4-2 and TRBJ1-1, with 10 positions matching TRBD1. V dropped 3 bases and J dropped 5; count of bases not matched to a gene: 9. Per germline, CDR1 LGHNA and CDR2 YNFKEQ. The CDR3 runs 16 residues.

This rearrangement joins TRBV9 to TRBJ2-7, with TRBD2 identical over 7 bases. Unmatched junction bases numbered 5, after V lost 0 bases and J lost 2 bases. This CDR3 contains 15 residues. Per germline, CDR1 SGDLS and CDR2 YYNGEE. The CDR3: CASSVEASGPYEQYF. Here the CDR3 DNA reads TGTGCCAGCAGCGTAGAAGCTAGCGGCCCCTACGAGCAGTACTTC.

The gene calls are TRBV19 and TRBJ1-1, with D possibly matching TRBD1 (5 bases). Trimming cost V 7 bases and J 7 bases, with 19 bases left between them. Germline V gene sequence: CDR1 LNHDA, CDR2 SQIVND (reference sequence). The CDR3 has 14 residues. CDR3 bases: TGTGCCAGTACCGGGGTCCTGGGGGGAATTGAAGCTTTCTTT. Translated: CASTGVLGGIEAFF. The variable domain in full, completed from reference TRBV19 and TRBJ1-1, reads DGGITQSPKYLFRKEGQNVTLSCEQNLNHDAMYWYRQDPGQGLRLIYYSQIVNDFQKGDIAEGYSVSREKKESFPLTVTSAQKNPTAFYLCASTGVLGGIEAFFGQGTRLTVV.

The gene calls are TRBV5-4 and TRBJ2-3; unclear D gene. Germline V lookup: CDR1 SGHNT, CDR2 YYREEE (reference sequence). Trimming cost V 0 bases and J 2 bases, with 7 bases left between them. CDR3 size: 14 residues. The CDR3, as DNA: TGTGCCAGCAGCTTGGGCGCCCTCACAGATACGCAGTATTTT. Translation: CASSLGALTDTQYF.

The chain has TRBV29-1 and TRBJ2-1; 7 nucleotides match TRBD2. V lost 5 bases and J lost 3; bases outside the gene matches: 4. Germline V CDR1 and CDR2: SQVTM, ANQGSEA. The CDR3 spans 13 residues. The CDR3 loop reads CSVRSGNYNEQFF. The CDR3 DNA is TGCAGCGTTCGGAGCGGGAACTACAATGAGCAGTTCTTC.

The V gene is TRBV27, the J gene TRBJ2-7; D gene uncertain. V was pared by 0 bases and J by 2 bases, with 8 bases between. Germline CDR1 is MNHEY and CDR2 is SMNVEV (reference sequence). There are 14 residues in the CDR3. The CDR3 coding sequence is TGTGCCAGCAGTTTATCGGAAGGGCCCTACGAGCAGTACTTC. As protein: CASSLSEGPYEQYF.

The rearrangement uses TRBV11-3 and TRBJ2-3; D not resolved. Trimming removed 0 bases from V and 0 bases from J, with 13 bases in between. The germline gives CDR1 SGHNT, CDR2 YENEEA. CDR3 length: 17 residues. CDR3 in amino acids: CASSLDLLPLSTDTQYF. For the CDR3, the DNA is TGTGCCAGCAGCTTAGACCTGTTACCTCTTAGCACAGATACGCAGTATTTT.

This clone came up a few times. The chain employs TRBV4-1 and TRBJ1-1, with 9 bases aligning to TRBD1. This CDR3 has 13 residues. The V gene's germline CDR1 is MGHRA and CDR2 YSYEKL. Trimming at V came to 4 bases and at J to 10 bases, leaving 7 bases not matched to a gene. This CDR3 is CASSPGQGIGAFF. As DNA, the CDR3 is TGCGCCAGCAGCCCGGGACAGGGAATAGGAGCTTTCTTT.